The next 15 T cell receptor beta chains were all read from a single sample in a study of memory CD4+ T cells and cytomegalovirus serostatus. The assay was immunoSEQ multiplex PCR, and TCRdb's table has in-frame clones only and misses some. The sample yields approximately 40,000 clones, less than 85% seen once. The sort gate was single viable CD3+CD4+CD8-CD45RO+ cells for memory CD4+ T cells. Sequenced sample: memory CD4+ T cells from blood. The receptors originated from an adult in good health and CMV-seronegative.

The V gene is TRBV7-9, the J gene TRBJ1-2; no definite D call. The V gene's germline CDR1 is SEHNR and CDR2 FQNEAQ (reference sequence). Trimming removed 1 base from V and 4 bases from J, with 13 bases in between. The CDR3 runs 15 residues. The CDR3 here is CASSLDRSDGYGYTF. The CDR3 DNA reads as TGTGCCAGCAGCTTAGATCGTTCCGACGGCTATGGCTACACCTTC.

The CDR3 is CASSLGGPWGETQYF. CDR3 DNA sequence: TGTGCCAGCAGTTTGGGAGGGCCCTGGGGAGAGACCCAGTACTTC. The rearrangement uses TRBV28 and TRBJ2-5, with 7 bases lining up with TRBD2. The CDR3 loop spans 15 amino acids. The trim removed 3 bases at V and 4 bases at J, leaving 8 bases unmatched. Germline V CDR1 and CDR2: MDHEN, SYDVKM.

V usage is TRBV2 and J usage is TRBJ1-2; 7 bases align to TRBD1. In germline, CDR1 is SNHLY, CDR2 FYNNEI. The CDR3 consists of 14 residues. Germline trimming cut 1 base from V and 5 bases from J; bases unmatched to any gene: 4. CDR3 DNA sequence: TGTGCCAGCAGTGAAGACAGGGGATTTTATGGCTACACCTTC. The encoded protein is CASSEDRGFYGYTF.

The CDR3 DNA reads as TGCAGTGCAATTGGGGGTTACGAGCAGTACTTC. This encodes CSAIGGYEQYF. This chain uses TRBV20-1 with TRBJ2-7, with D perhaps TRBD1 or TRBD2 (5 bases each). The CDR3 extends over 11 amino acids. V was shortened by 6 bases and J by 4 bases, with 10 bases between the two germline ends. Germline-derived CDR1 and CDR2 are DFQATT and SNEGSKA (reference sequence).

The chain uses TRBV19 and TRBJ2-5; possibly TRBD1 for D (5 bases). The germline CDR1 and CDR2 sequences are LNHDA and SQIVND (reference sequence). The CDR3 has 14 residues. V shed 3 bases and J shed 4 bases, with 12 bases lying between them. CDR3 coding DNA: TGTGCCAGTAGTATCTTTGGGCAGGGAGAGACCCAGTACTTC. Translated, it gives CASSIFGQGETQYF.

This clone was detected a few times. The DNA of the CDR3 is TGTGCCAGCAGCTTGGGCATCGGGGAGCTGTTTTTT. Its protein product is CASSLGIGELFF. J is TRBJ2-2 and V is TRBV5-8; D is unclear. Germline CDR1 and CDR2: SGHTS and YDEGEE. The CDR3 runs to 12 residues. The V and J ends lost 0 bases and 7 bases respectively, with 4 bases between them.

This chain connects TRBV27 to TRBJ2-3; TRBD2 might be the D (6 bases). The CDR3 runs 16 residues. Germline V CDR1 and CDR2: MNHEY, SMNVEV (reference sequence). Trimming removed 5 bases from V and 1 base from J, with 16 bases in between. As DNA, the CDR3 is TGTGCCAGCAGTACGACTAGAGCAGAGGGCACAGATACGCAGTATTTT. Translated: CASSTTRAEGTDTQYF.

This clone was seen more than once but under ten times. The chain carries TRBV10-3 and TRBJ1-6, with a possible D match to TRBD1 (6 bases). Germline lookup yields CDR1 ENHRY and CDR2 SYGVKD. Trimming stripped 2 bases from V and 7 bases from J, with 15 bases between. The CDR3 is made up of 16 amino acids. CDR3 amino acids: CAISETGQMENSPLHF. The DNA of the CDR3 is TGTGCCATCAGTGAGACAGGGCAGATGGAGAATTCACCCCTCCACTTT.

The chain recombines TRBV19 with TRBJ2-3; 11 nucleotides agree with TRBD2. The CDR3 is 14 amino acids. Germline V gene sequence: CDR1 LNHDA, CDR2 SQIVND (reference sequence). J gave up 0 bases and V 9 bases, and 2 bases lay outside the gene matches. CDR3 nucleotide sequence: TGTGCCAGCCGGACTAGCGGGAGCACAGATACGCAGTATTTT. Its translation is CASRTSGSTDTQYF.

CDR3 amino acids: CASSQQTGVEQYF. CDR3 in DNA: TGTGCCAGCAGTCAACAGACAGGTGTCGAGCAGTACTTC. The rearrangement joins TRBV6-5 to TRBJ2-7; tentative D call: TRBD1 (6 bases). From germline, CDR1 is MNHEY and CDR2 SVGAGI. The V gene lost 5 bases and the J gene lost 6 bases, with 14 bases spanning the gap. The CDR3 is made up of 13 amino acids.

The chain carries TRBV5-4 and TRBJ1-1; 8 positions match TRBD1. Germline V CDR1 and CDR2: SGHNT, YYREEE (reference sequence). The V and J ends lost 0 bases and 2 bases, in that order; junction bases with no gene match: 9. This CDR3 comprises 17 residues. CDR3 bases: TGTGCCAGCAGCTTGGACCCCAGCCAGGGGGCAAACACTGAAGCTTTCTTT. Its translation is CASSLDPSQGANTEAFF. The full variable domain, with the rest looked up from reference TRBV5-4 and TRBJ1-1, is ETGVTQSPTHLIKTRGQQVTLRCSSQSGHNTVSWYQQALGQGPQFIFQYYREEENGRGNFPPRFSGLQFPNYSSELNVNALELDDSALYLCASSLDPSQGANTEAFFGQGTRLTVV.

The chain employs TRBV6-5 and TRBJ2-5, with TRBD2 matching 9 bases. Germline-derived CDR1 and CDR2 are MNHEY and SVGAGI. This CDR3 comprises 13 residues. V dropped 6 bases and J dropped 5; count of bases not matched to a gene: 4. CDR3 sequence (DNA): TGTGCCAGCAGCCGGACTAGCGCGGAGACCCAGTACTTC. It specifies CASSRTSAETQYF.

The chain joins TRBV18 to TRBJ1-5; D perhaps matches TRBD1 (5 bases). This CDR3 contains 16 residues. V shed 3 bases and J shed 3 bases, with 15 bases lying between them. CDR1 and CDR2 (germline): KGHSH, LQKENI. The CDR3 DNA reads as TGTGCCAGCTCACCGTCACGAGACAGCCCCAATCAGCCCCAGCATTTT. Translation gives CASSPSRDSPNQPQHF.

This clone was observed a single time. The chain carries TRBV19 and TRBJ1-1, with 7 positions matching TRBD1. The CDR3 spans 14 residues. Looked up from germline, CDR1 is LNHDA and CDR2 is SQIVND (reference sequence). V shed 4 bases and J 2 bases; nucleotides not matched to a gene: 4. The CDR3: CASSTGTDNTEAFF. DNA for the CDR3: TGTGCCAGTAGTACGGGGACAGATAACACTGAAGCTTTCTTT.

The V gene is TRBV6-5, the J gene TRBJ1-6; D gene unclear. Trimming took off 6 bases at V and 0 bases at J, with 9 bases between the two ends. The V gene's germline CDR1 is MNHEY and CDR2 SVGAGI. The CDR3 totals 15 residues. CDR3 DNA: TGTGCCAGCAGGGAGTTTAGCTCCTATAATTCACCCCTCCACTTT. Translated: CASREFSSYNSPLHF.